A single sample gave rise to the 20 T cell receptor beta chains below, sequenced in a study of blood T cell repertoires in COVID-19. Using immunoSEQ multiplex PCR, the repertoire was profiled, and TCRdb retains in-frame clones only, with some absent. The repertoire has approximately 190,000 clones, 80% to 85% of them found once; the top ten carry about 20%. The sequenced sample consisted of peripheral blood. These receptors were collected from a human donor in a cohort sampled during active COVID-19.

This sequence joins TRBV5-4 and TRBJ2-1; 13 bases map to TRBD2. V lost 6 bases, J lost 4 bases, and 7 bases stayed unmatched. CDR1 SGHNT and CDR2 YYREEE come from the germline V gene (reference sequence). CDR3 length: 16 residues. CDR3 nucleotide sequence: TGTGCCAGCACCTGGACTAGCGGGAGAACTTACAATGAGCAGTTCTTC. This encodes CASTWTSGRTYNEQFF.

The V call is TRBV4-2, the J call TRBJ1-2; D is undetermined. With 1 base removed from V and 0 bases from J, the gap between germline ends came to 9 bases. Germline V lookup: CDR1 LGHNA, CDR2 YNFKEQ. The CDR3 has 15 residues. The CDR3 nucleotides read TGTGCCAGCAGCCAAGCCGGGAACGCTAACTATGGCTACACCTTC. It yields the protein CASSQAGNANYGYTF.

The V and J genes are TRBV4-2 and TRBJ1-2, with D tentatively TRBD1 (5 bases). The CDR3 is made up of 15 amino acids. Germline CDR1 and CDR2: LGHNA and YNFKEQ. V was trimmed by 0 bases and J by 6 bases, leaving 14 bases between them. The CDR3 here is CASSQEAQAPHGYTF. The CDR3 DNA is TGTGCCAGCAGCCAAGAGGCACAGGCCCCGCATGGCTACACCTTC.

This clone was counted once. The V call is TRBV27, the J call TRBJ1-5; 11 bases match TRBD1. CDR3 length: 17 residues. Germline lookup yields CDR1 MNHEY and CDR2 SMNVEV (reference sequence). Unmatched junction bases numbered 7, after V lost 4 bases and J lost 2 bases. The CDR3 region has the DNA TGTGCCAGCAGTTCCTCCGGGACAGGGGGTCGCAATCAGCCCCAGCATTTT. Amino acid sequence: CASSSSGTGGRNQPQHF.

The V gene is TRBV2, the J gene TRBJ1-3; D may be TRBD1 (6 bases). The germline gives CDR1 SNHLY, CDR2 FYNNEI. V lost 6 bases to trimming and J lost 0 bases, with 12 bases between them. This CDR3 has 15 amino acids. The CDR3 DNA reads as TGTGCCAGCAGCTATACGGACAGCTCTGGAAACACCATATATTTT. Its translation: CASSYTDSSGNTIYF.

The rearrangement joins TRBV19 to TRBJ2-1, with D unclear. Trimming left V 5 bases short and J 3 bases short, with 5 bases between. Germline V CDR1 and CDR2: LNHDA, SQIVND (reference sequence). This CDR3 has 12 residues. This chain's CDR3 is CASSLLYNEQFF. CDR3 nucleotides: TGTGCCAGTAGTTTACTCTACAATGAGCAGTTCTTC.

This chain links TRBV27 with TRBJ2-7; 10 bases are a match to TRBD2. This CDR3 is 17 amino acids long. With V trimmed by 2 bases and J by 0 bases, 7 bases remained unmatched. In germline, CDR1 is MNHEY, CDR2 SMNVEV (reference sequence). The DNA for the CDR3 is TGTGCCAGCAGTTTACGGCTAGCGGGAGTGCTCTCCTACGAGCAGTACTTC. Its protein is CASSLRLAGVLSYEQYF.

In its sample, this clone was seen once. The chain is built from TRBV14 and TRBJ1-6, with D uncertain. This CDR3 has 12 amino acids. V was clipped by 0 bases and J by 9 bases, with 3 bases between them. Germline CDR1 SGHDN, CDR2 FVKESK. This CDR3 is CASSQDISPLHF. The CDR3, as DNA: TGTGCCAGCAGCCAAGACATTTCACCCCTCCACTTT.

A word on this clone: Additional DNA sequences in this sample encode the identical CDR3. The chain couples TRBV7-9 to TRBJ1-1; D is unresolved. V was cut by 3 bases and J by 1 base, with 6 bases left in between. The CDR3 runs 13 residues. CDR1 and CDR2 from the germline V gene are SEHNR and FQNEAQ (reference sequence). The DNA of the CDR3 is TGTGCCAGCAGCTTCACCGGGAACACTGAAGCTTTCTTT. Its protein is CASSFTGNTEAFF.

In its sample, this clone was seen a few times. The chain couples TRBV6-1 to TRBJ1-2, with a weak D call TRBD1 (5 bases). Germline-derived CDR1 and CDR2 are MNHNS and SASEGT. Trimming left V 2 bases short and J 7 bases short, with 8 bases between. This CDR3 has 12 amino acids. CDR3 sequence: CASSETTAGYTF. DNA for the CDR3: TGTGCCAGCAGTGAAACGACAGCTGGCTACACCTTC.

This clone has only one observation. The J gene is TRBJ2-5, the V gene TRBV28; TRBD2 aligns across 7 bases. CDR1 and CDR2 (germline): MDHEN, SYDVKM. V was pared by 2 bases and J by 5 bases, with 5 bases of the junction left unmatched. The CDR3 has 14 residues. Written as DNA, the CDR3 is TGTGCCAGCAGTTTAGCGGGAGAGGGGGAGACCCAGTACTTC. This translates into CASSLAGEGETQYF.

The J gene is TRBJ2-1, the V gene TRBV16, with TRBD1 as a possible D gene (6 bases). The CDR3 consists of 14 residues. The V gene's germline CDR1 is KGHSY and CDR2 FQNENV. Trimming took off 0 bases at V and 8 bases at J, with 11 bases between the two ends. CDR3 amino acids: CASSQSWQGYEQFF. The CDR3 DNA reads TGTGCCAGCAGCCAATCGTGGCAGGGGTATGAGCAGTTCTTC.

This chain uses TRBV2 with TRBJ1-5; TRBD1 matches 9 bases. The CDR3 loop spans 13 amino acids. J lost 3 bases, V lost 8 bases, and 2 bases had no gene match. Germline CDR1 and CDR2: SNHLY and FYNNEI. CDR3 sequence (DNA): TGTGCCAGCGGGGACAGGGTCAATCAGCCCCAGCATTTT. Its protein is CASGDRVNQPQHF.

Of note for this clone: At one of its ends the junction is not consistent with the germline gene, which may arise from a read error. The gene calls are TRBV5-1 and TRBJ2-1, with 9 bases identical to TRBD2. The germline V gene has CDR1 SGHRS and CDR2 YFSETQ. CDR3 length: 18 amino acids. In DNA form, the CDR3 reads TGCGCCACCAGCGCCGGACTCGCGGGGGGGGGCTCCTACAATGAGCAGTTCTTC. This gives the protein CATSAGLAGGGSYNEQFF.

V is TRBV5-1 and J is TRBJ2-2; TRBD1 matches 7 bases. The V and J ends lost 0 bases and 6 bases, in that order; junction bases with no gene match: 8. Germline loops: CDR1 SGHRS, CDR2 YFSETQ. The CDR3 loop spans 16 amino acids. CDR3 region: CASSLGGGHGSGELFF. CDR3 in DNA: TGCGCCAGCAGCTTGGGAGGGGGCCACGGATCCGGGGAGCTGTTTTTT.

The chain recombines TRBV7-9 with TRBJ2-7; TRBD1 aligns across 7 bases. The CDR3 is 15 amino acids. With 3 bases clipped from V and 3 bases from J, the junction kept 8 bases outside the gene matches. Germline V gene lookup returns CDR1 SEHNR and CDR2 FQNEAQ (reference sequence). CDR3 sequence: CASSFRGTESYEQYF. The CDR3 nucleotides read TGTGCCAGCAGCTTCAGAGGGACAGAGAGCTACGAGCAGTACTTC.

The chain uses TRBV5-1 and TRBJ1-2, with 8 bases identical to TRBD1. Losses at the gene ends were 4 bases for V and 5 bases for J; bases not matched to a gene: 13. The CDR3 has 16 residues. Per germline, CDR1 SGHRS and CDR2 YFSETQ. CDR3 in DNA: TGCGCCAGCAGCGATGGCGGGACAGGCGGAGGGTATGGCTACACCTTC. Its translation is CASSDGGTGGGYGYTF.

The chain uses TRBV28 and TRBJ1-1; D is undetermined. CDR3 size: 14 residues. V lost 4 bases, J lost 3 bases, and 12 bases lay in between. In germline, CDR1 is MDHEN, CDR2 SYDVKM. CDR3 coding DNA: TGTGCCAGCAGTTACCGACACGGGGACACTGAAGCTTTCTTT. Translated, it gives CASSYRHGDTEAFF.

V gene TRBV2 combines with J gene TRBJ2-7; possible D gene TRBD2, 7 bases. The CDR3 sequence is 15 residues long. CDR1 and CDR2 (germline): SNHLY, FYNNEI. Trimming cost V 3 bases and J 1 base, with 13 bases left between them. CDR3 DNA sequence: TGTGCCAGCAGTGATGGGGGGGCGCTTTCCTACGAGCAGTACTTC. This translates into CASSDGGALSYEQYF.

The rearrangement uses TRBV27 and TRBJ2-4; 9 positions match TRBD2. The CDR3 runs 16 residues. V shed 6 bases and J 0 bases; nucleotides not matched to a gene: 6. Germline V gene data show CDR1 as MNHEY and CDR2 as SMNVEV (reference sequence). This CDR3 reads CASSRSGGLAKNIQYF. CDR3 bases: TGTGCCAGCAGCCGTAGCGGGGGACTAGCCAAAAACATTCAGTACTTC.